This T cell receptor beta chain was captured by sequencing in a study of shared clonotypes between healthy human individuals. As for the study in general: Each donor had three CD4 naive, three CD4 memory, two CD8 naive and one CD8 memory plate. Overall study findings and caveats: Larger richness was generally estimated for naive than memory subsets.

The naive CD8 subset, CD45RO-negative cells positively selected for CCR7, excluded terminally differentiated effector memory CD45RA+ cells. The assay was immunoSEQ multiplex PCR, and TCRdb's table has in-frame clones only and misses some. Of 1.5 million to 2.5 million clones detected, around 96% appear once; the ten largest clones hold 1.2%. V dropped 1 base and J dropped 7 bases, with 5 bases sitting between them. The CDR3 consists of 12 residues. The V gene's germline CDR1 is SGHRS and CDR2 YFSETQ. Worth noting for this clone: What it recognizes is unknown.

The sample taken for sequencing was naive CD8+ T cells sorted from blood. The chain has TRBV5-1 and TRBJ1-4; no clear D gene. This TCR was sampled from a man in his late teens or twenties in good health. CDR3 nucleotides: TGCGCCAGCAGCTTGCGACCTGAAAAACTGTTTTTT. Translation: CASSLRPEKLFF.